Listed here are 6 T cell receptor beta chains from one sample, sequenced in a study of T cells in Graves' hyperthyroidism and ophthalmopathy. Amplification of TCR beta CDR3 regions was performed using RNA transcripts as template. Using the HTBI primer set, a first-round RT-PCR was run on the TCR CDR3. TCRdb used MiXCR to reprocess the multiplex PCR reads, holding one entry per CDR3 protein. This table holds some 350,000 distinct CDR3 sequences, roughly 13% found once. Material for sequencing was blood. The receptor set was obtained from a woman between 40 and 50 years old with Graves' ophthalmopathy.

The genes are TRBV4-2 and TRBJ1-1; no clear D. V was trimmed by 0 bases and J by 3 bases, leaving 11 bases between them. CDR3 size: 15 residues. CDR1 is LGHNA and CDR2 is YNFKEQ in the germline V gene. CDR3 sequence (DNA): TGTGCCAGCAGCCAAGAAGGGTTAGTCTACACTGAAGCTTTCTTT. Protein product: CASSQEGLVYTEAFF.

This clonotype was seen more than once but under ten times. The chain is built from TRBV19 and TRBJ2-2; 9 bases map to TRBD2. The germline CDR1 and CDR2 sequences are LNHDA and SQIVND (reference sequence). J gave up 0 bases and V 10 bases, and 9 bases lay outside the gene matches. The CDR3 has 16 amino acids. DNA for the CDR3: TGTGCCACCCTTAGCGGGGGACATACGAACACCGGGGAGCTGTTTTTT. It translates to CATLSGGHTNTGELFF.

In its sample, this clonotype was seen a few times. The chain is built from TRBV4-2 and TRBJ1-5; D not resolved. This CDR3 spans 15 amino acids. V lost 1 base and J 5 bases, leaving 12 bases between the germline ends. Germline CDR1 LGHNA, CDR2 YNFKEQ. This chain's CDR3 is CASSQVAGSYQPQHF. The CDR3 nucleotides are TGTGCCAGCAGCCAAGTTGCAGGCTCATATCAGCCCCAGCATTTT.

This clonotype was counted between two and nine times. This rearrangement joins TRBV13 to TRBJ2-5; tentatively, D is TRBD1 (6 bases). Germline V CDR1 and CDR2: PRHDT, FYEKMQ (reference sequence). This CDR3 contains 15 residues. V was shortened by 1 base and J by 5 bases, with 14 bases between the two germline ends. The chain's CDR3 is CASSLAGAGRETQYF. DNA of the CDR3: TGTGCCAGCAGCTTAGCAGGGGCAGGACGGGAGACCCAGTACTTC.

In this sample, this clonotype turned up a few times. Here the CDR3 DNA reads TGCAGCGTTGGACTATCCCAAGAGACCCAGTACTTC. It is translated as CSVGLSQETQYF. The rearrangement links TRBV29-1 to TRBJ2-5; TRBD2 might be the D (5 bases). There are 12 residues in the CDR3. V lost 4 bases and J 1 base, leaving 7 bases between the germline ends. CDR1 is SQVTM and CDR2 is ANQGSEA in the germline V gene.

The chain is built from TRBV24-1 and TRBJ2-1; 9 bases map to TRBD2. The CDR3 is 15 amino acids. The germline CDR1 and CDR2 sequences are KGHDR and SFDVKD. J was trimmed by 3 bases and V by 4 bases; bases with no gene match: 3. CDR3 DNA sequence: TGTGCCACCAGTGAGCGGGGGGGCTTCTACAATGAGCAGTTCTTC. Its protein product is CATSERGGFYNEQFF.